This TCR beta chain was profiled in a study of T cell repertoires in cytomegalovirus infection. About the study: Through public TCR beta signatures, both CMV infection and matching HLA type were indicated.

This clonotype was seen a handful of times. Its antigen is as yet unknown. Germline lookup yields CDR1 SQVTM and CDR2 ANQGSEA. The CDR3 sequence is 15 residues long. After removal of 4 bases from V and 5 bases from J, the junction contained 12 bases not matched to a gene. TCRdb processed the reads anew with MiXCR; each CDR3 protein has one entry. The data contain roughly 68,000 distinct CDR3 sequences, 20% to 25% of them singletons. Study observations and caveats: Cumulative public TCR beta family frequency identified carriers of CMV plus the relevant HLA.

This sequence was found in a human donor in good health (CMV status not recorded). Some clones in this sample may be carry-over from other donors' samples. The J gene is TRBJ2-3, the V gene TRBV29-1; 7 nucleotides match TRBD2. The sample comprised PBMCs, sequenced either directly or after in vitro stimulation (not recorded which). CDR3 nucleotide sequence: TGCAGCGTTGGCGCCGGGTGGGAGGGCCAAGATACGCAGTATTTT. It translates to CSVGAGWEGQDTQYF.